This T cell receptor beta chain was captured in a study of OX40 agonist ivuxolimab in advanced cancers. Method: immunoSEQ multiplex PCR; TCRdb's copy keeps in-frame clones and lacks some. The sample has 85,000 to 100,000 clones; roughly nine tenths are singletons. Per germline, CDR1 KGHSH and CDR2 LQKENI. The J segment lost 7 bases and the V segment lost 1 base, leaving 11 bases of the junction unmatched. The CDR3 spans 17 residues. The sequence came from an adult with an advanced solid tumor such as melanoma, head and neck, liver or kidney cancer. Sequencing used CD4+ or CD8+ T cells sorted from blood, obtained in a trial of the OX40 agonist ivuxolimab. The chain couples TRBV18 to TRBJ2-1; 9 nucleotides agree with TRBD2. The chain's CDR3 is CASSPLPSGTLGNEQFF. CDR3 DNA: TGTGCCAGCTCACCACTCCCTAGCGGGACCTTAGGGAATGAGCAGTTCTTC.